This T cell receptor beta chain was retrieved from a study of tumor-infiltrating lymphocytes in primary liver carcinoma. The CDR3 has 12 amino acids. The V gene's germline CDR1 is MNHEY and CDR2 SVGAGI. Starting from 500 ng of total RNA, TCR beta cDNA was produced with a primer in the constant region. Slightly modified ARM-PCR with three nested multiplex PCR rounds yielded TCR beta libraries. TRBV1-TRBV30 forward primers paired with a C-beta reverse primer were used in the first two PCR rounds, which ran approximately 10 cycles each. MiXCR was run by TCRdb on the multiplex PCR reads, yielding one entry per CDR3 protein. The sample has around 29,000 distinct CDR3 sequences, roughly 78% seen once. In this sample, this clonotype turned up a few times. The junction and the germline gene differ at one end; a read error may be behind it. From unsorted bulk tissue weighing roughly 17-34 mg, DNA and RNA were co-extracted.

Sequenced material: liver tumor tissue from sampling region 3. As to subset: tumor region T3, left-lateral pole. This TCR was sampled from a woman aged 25 to 45 with primary liver carcinoma and hepatitis B virus infection. J is TRBJ2-1 and V is TRBV6-5; TRBD2 might be the D (5 bases). The chain's CDR3 is CVSGPGSHEQFF. CDR3 in DNA: TGTGTCAGCGGTCCCGGTAGCCATGAGCAGTTCTTC.